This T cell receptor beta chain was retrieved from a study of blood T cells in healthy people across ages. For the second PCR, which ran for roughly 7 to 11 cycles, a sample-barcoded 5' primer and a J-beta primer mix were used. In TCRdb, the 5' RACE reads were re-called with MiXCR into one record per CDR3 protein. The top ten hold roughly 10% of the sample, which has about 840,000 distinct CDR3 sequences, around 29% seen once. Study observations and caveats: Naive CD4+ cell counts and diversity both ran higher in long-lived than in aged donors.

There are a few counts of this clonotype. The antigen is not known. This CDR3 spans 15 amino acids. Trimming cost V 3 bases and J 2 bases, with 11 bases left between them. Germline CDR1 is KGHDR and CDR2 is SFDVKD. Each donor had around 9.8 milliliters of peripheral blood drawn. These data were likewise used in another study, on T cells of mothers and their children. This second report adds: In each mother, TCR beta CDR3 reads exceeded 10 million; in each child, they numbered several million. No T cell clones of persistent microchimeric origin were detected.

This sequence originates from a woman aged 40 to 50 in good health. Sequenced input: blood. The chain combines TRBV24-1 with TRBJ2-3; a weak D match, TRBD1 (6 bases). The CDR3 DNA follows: TGTGCCACCAGTGATCCAGGACAGCCCACAGATACGCAGTATTTT. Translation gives CATSDPGQPTDTQYF.